The 13 T cell receptor beta chains below come from one sample, sequenced in a study of T cells in Graves' hyperthyroidism and ophthalmopathy. RNA transcripts yielded amplified TCR beta CDR3 regions. Primed by the HTBI set, a first-round RT-PCR was run on the TCR CDR3. One entry per CDR3 protein results from TCRdb running MiXCR on the multiplex PCR reads. The profile shows about 210,000 distinct CDR3 sequences, about a sixth of them singletons. The sequenced sample was blood. The receptors come from a man aged 50 or older with Graves' hyperthyroidism.

The V gene is TRBV6-1, the J gene TRBJ2-3; 8 bases line up with TRBD2. J lost 3 bases, V lost 4 bases, and 12 bases had no gene match. Germline lookup yields CDR1 MNHNS and CDR2 SASEGT. The CDR3 totals 17 residues. Here the CDR3 DNA reads TGTGCCAGCAGTGCCCCTCACGGAGCGGGAGTTACAGATACGCAGTATTTT. Translated, it gives CASSAPHGAGVTDTQYF.

The chain is built from TRBV9 and TRBJ1-4; a weak D match, TRBD1 (6 bases). CDR1 SGDLS and CDR2 YYNGEE come from the germline V gene. The CDR3 runs 16 residues. V was clipped by 4 bases and J by 3 bases, with 16 bases between them. The CDR3 region is CASSPGQNAANEKLFF. The CDR3 nucleotides read TGTGCCAGCAGCCCTGGACAGAACGCAGCTAATGAAAAACTGTTTTTT.

In its sample, this clonotype was seen a few times. The CDR3 bases are TGTGCCAGCATCTACAGGGGTACAAAAGGTGAAGCTTTCTTT. It translates to CASIYRGTKGEAFF. J is TRBJ1-1 and V is TRBV7-8; 7 bases line up with TRBD1. This CDR3 spans 14 amino acids. V lost 7 bases, J lost 7 bases, and 12 bases stayed unmatched. The germline V gene has CDR1 SGHVS and CDR2 FQNEAQ. Looking up the rest from reference TRBV7-8 and TRBJ1-1 gives the full variable domain: GAGVSQSPRYKVAKRGQDVALRCDPISGHVSLFWYQQALGQGPEFLTYFQNEAQLDKSGLPSDRFFAERPEGSVSTLKIQRTQQEDSAVYLCASIYRGTKGEAFFGQGTRLTVV.

This clonotype was recorded a few times. The V and J genes are TRBV4-2 and TRBJ1-1; tentatively, D is TRBD1 (6 bases). The CDR3 is 17 amino acids. Per germline, CDR1 LGHNA and CDR2 YNFKEQ. The V end was cut by 0 bases, the J end by 0 bases, with 14 bases between. The CDR3: CASSQEIGQLLNTEAFF. In DNA form, the CDR3 reads TGTGCCAGCAGCCAAGAAATAGGACAGCTACTGAACACTGAAGCTTTCTTT.

This clonotype was detected ten times or more. The chain has TRBV7-2 and TRBJ2-5, with a weak D call TRBD2 (6 bases). The germline gives CDR1 SGHTA, CDR2 FQGNSA. The length of the CDR3 is 14 residues. V shed 7 bases and J shed 5 bases, with 17 bases lying between them. CDR3 nucleotides: TGTGCCAGCACCATCCAGGTTGGAGGGGAGACCCAGTACTTC. It codes for CASTIQVGGETQYF.

The table lists this clonotype with many counts. The J gene is TRBJ2-1, the V gene TRBV28, with D unclear. Trimming took 5 bases from V and 7 from J, leaving 15 bases between them. Germline V lookup: CDR1 MDHEN, CDR2 SYDVKM. The CDR3 is 14 amino acids. The CDR3 loop reads CASSPHSFVNEQFF. CDR3 in DNA: TGTGCCAGCAGTCCACACTCATTTGTGAATGAGCAGTTCTTC.

At least ten counts were recorded for this clonotype. The chain employs TRBV27 and TRBJ2-3; tentatively, D is TRBD1 (5 bases). The CDR3 extends over 15 amino acids. V was clipped by 7 bases and J by 0 bases, with 14 bases between them. CDR1 and CDR2 (germline): MNHEY, SMNVEV (reference sequence). The DNA for the CDR3 is TGTGCCAGCACACGTGGGGCTTCTAGCACAGATACGCAGTATTTT. It is translated as CASTRGASSTDTQYF.

The sample holds a few counts of this clonotype. A clone one base away is much larger, so this may be a read error. This chain links TRBV7-9 with TRBJ2-5; TRBD2 might be the D (7 bases). Germline assignment: CDR1 SEHNR and CDR2 FQNEAQ (reference sequence). The CDR3 loop spans 15 amino acids. This chain's CDR3 is CANSLGGELQETQYF. CDR3 nucleotides: TGTGCCAACAGCTTAGGGGGGGAACTCCAAGAGACCCAGTACTTC.

This clonotype appeared many times. The chain recombines TRBV27 with TRBJ2-5, with D unclear. The CDR3 is made up of 13 amino acids. Germline CDR1 is MNHEY and CDR2 is SMNVEV (reference sequence). V gave up 6 bases and J gave up 7 bases, with 15 bases separating them. The CDR3 nucleotides read TGTGCCAGCAGCCGACTCTTGGTTGGGACCCAGTACTTC. Its translation is CASSRLLVGTQYF.

This clonotype occurred many times. V usage is TRBV20-1 and J usage is TRBJ2-2, with 11 bases matching TRBD2. V was pared by 6 bases and J by 5 bases, with 11 bases of the junction left unmatched. From germline, CDR1 is DFQATT and CDR2 SNEGSKA (reference sequence). This CDR3 spans 16 amino acids. CDR3 coding DNA: TGCAGTGCAAGGGGACTAGCGGAGGGGAGGACCGGGGAGCTGTTTTTT. Protein sequence: CSARGLAEGRTGELFF.

This clonotype showed up many times. The rearrangement joins TRBV3-1 to TRBJ2-1; 14 bases are a match to TRBD2. With 1 base clipped from V and 7 bases from J, the junction kept 6 bases outside the gene matches. The CDR3 is 17 residues long. Germline V gene lookup returns CDR1 LGHDT and CDR2 YNNKEL (reference sequence). For the CDR3, the DNA is TGTGCCAGCAGCCAAGGGTACGGGACTAGCGGGAGAAATGAGCAGTTCTTC. This encodes CASSQGYGTSGRNEQFF.

This clonotype was seen a handful of times. The gene calls are TRBV3-1 and TRBJ2-4; D may be TRBD2 (6 bases). The CDR3 runs 13 residues. Germline CDR1 reads LGHDT; CDR2 reads YNNKEL (reference sequence). Deletions cut 0 bases from V and 15 bases from J, with 15 bases between. CDR3 in amino acids: CASSQEGRLVLYF. As DNA, the CDR3 is TGTGCCAGCAGCCAAGAGGGTAGACTAGTTCTGTACTTC.

This chain joins TRBV10-3 and TRBJ1-3, with 8 positions matching TRBD1. CDR3 length: 13 amino acids. After removal of 6 bases from V and 3 bases from J, the junction contained 1 base not matched to a gene. In germline, CDR1 is ENHRY, CDR2 SYGVKD. The CDR3 region is CAISRGLGNTIYF. CDR3 coding DNA: TGTGCCATCAGCAGGGGGCTTGGAAACACCATATATTTT.